This T cell receptor beta chain was sequenced for a study of early T cells in non-severe SARS-CoV-2 infection. Study information: Chains were unpaired, as sequencing was done on bulk RNA from unsorted whole blood. Study-level results: Comparison of clonotypes with VDJdb favored anti-spike CD8 responses while missing private and CD4 specificities.

Ten or more counts support this clonotype. Its specificity is unknown. The library protocol tagged individual cDNA molecules with unique molecular identifiers. Using its own MiXCR run on the 5' RACE reads, TCRdb lists one record per CDR3 protein. The sample includes approximately 71,000 distinct CDR3 sequences, about a tenth of them seen just once. The V segment lost 0 bases and the J segment 4 bases; nucleotides outside the gene matches: 9. Germline V lookup: CDR1 DFQATT, CDR2 SNEGSKA (reference sequence). The CDR3 has 16 residues. The clonotype originates from an adult who was a healthcare worker with PCR-confirmed SARS-CoV-2 infection or an uninfected control (not recorded which). This sequence joins TRBV20-1 and TRBJ2-1; 7 nucleotides line up with TRBD2. The sequencing input was whole blood. The CDR3 loop reads CSARDRRDGGYNEQFF. CDR3 bases: TGCAGTGCTAGAGATCGGCGGGACGGGGGGTACAATGAGCAGTTCTTC.